This T cell receptor beta chain stems from a study of blood T cell repertoires in COVID-19 (dated by TCRdb to about 2020). In the study overall: Samples covering the acute and convalescent phases of COVID-19 were provided by collaborators in the United States, Italy and Spain. The material from the prospective study consisted of cDNA or gDNA derived from T cells, B-cell-depleted T cells, or PBMCs. Subjects who had been exposed to COVID-19, were actively infected with it, or had recovered from it provided the deeply sampled blood TCRbeta repertoires that made up the dataset. A freely available public database, intended as a resource for researchers studying the immune response to SARS-CoV-2, is where the repertoires were released. The samples were drawn from the first 160 participants of the ongoing ImmuneRACE study and from some 1,300 subjects provided by 6 global collaborators. The sample metadata nearly always contained a de-identified subject ID, COVID-19 status, age in years and sex. Where HLA class I and class II types were available, the types were taken from metadata supplied by the sample provider, not from assay-based typing.

Paper-wide results and their limitations: How much clinical and demographic metadata was included differed by source and by participant, and the metadata was provided uncurated.

The germline V gene encodes CDR1 MNHEY and CDR2 SMNVEV (reference sequence). V sheds 6 bases and J sheds 6 bases, leaving 16 bases between their ends. The CDR3 spans 14 residues, from the cysteine through the phenylalanine. Solely the CDR3 DNA is kept, with 42 bases framed from the first base. Participants in the prospective study were aged roughly 18 to 100 years, lived in under 30 United States geographic areas, and enrolled through a virtual design. In the prospective study, participants were assigned to cohorts based on the clinical history participants reported in a screening survey and a study questionnaire. ImmuneRACE Cohort 3 recovered participants were defined by two consecutive negative NP/OP PCR tests, healthcare professional clearance, or symptom resolution. Each participant in the prospective study had whole blood, serum and a nasopharyngeal or oropharyngeal swab collected by mobile phlebotomists. Over a roughly 2-month period, participants in the prospective study had the option of providing additional blood draws and questionnaires. Before DNA extraction, blood samples from the prospective study were shipped at room temperature or frozen.

TCRbeta CDR3 regions were amplified from genomic DNA by means of the immunoSEQ Assay, a bias-controlled multiplex PCR. The paper's data handling went like this. The number of nucleated cells in each sample was estimated from the amplification of reference gene primers within the assay. Sequence reads were collapsed and filtered to measure the absolute abundance of every unique TCRbeta CDR3 rearrangement. Productive Simpson clonality was computed per sample as the square root of Simpson's diversity index over productive rearrangements. Imported from immuneACCESS, the table was reduced by TCRdb to in-frame sequences with V and J called. These copies leave out some clones; in studies compared against another copy, an unresolved V gene accounts for under half, and the cause of the remainder is not known. The V and J calls and the clone size are those of that table, but D and trimming were determined from the DNA. The sample table holds over 250,000 clones, of which around 90% were seen once. The ten largest clones represent around 2.6% of the sample.

Regarding this clone: Its antigen is currently not known. Base qualities are missing; no much larger clone stands one base away.

The TCR sequence derives from a man in his fifties or sixties who had recovered from COVID-19. The chain couples TRBV27 to TRBJ2-3, and perhaps TRBD2 as D gene, on 6 matching bases. Sequencing was performed on PBMCs or T cells enriched from blood (not recorded which). CDR3 loop: CASRVGAGWDTQYF. Here is the DNA: TGTGCCAGCAGGGTTGGTGCGGGATGGGATACGCAGTATTTT.